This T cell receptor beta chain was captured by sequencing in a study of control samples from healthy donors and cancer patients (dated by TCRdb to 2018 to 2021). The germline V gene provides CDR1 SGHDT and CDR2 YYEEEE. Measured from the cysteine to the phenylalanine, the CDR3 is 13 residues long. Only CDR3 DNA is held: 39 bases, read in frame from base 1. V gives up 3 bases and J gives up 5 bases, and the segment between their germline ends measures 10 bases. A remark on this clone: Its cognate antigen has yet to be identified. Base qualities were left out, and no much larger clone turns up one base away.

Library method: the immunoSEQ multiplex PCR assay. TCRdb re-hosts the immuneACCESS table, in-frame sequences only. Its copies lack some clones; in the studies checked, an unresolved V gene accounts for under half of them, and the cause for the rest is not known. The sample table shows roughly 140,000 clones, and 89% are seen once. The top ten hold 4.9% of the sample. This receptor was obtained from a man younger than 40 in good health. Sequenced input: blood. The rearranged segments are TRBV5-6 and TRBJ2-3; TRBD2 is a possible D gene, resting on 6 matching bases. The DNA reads TGTGCCAGCAGCTCGACTAGTCAAGATACGCAGTATTTT. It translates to CASSSTSQDTQYF.